This TCR beta chain comes out of a study of cytomegalovirus exposure and HLA in healthy donors. Study-level points and caveats: Sequences of the TCR beta chain were said to predict the HLA-A and HLA-B alleles of most subjects accurately. Earlier analysis yielded a pattern in which most TCR beta V segments were productive about 87% or about 30% of the time. Specificity of a few CMV-associated chains for CMV antigens was verified in vitro.

Looked up from germline, CDR1 is MNHEY and CDR2 is SMNVEV (reference sequence). The CDR3 contains 14 residues. The V end lost 3 bases, the J end lost 2 bases, and 10 bases lay between the germline ends. Of note for this clone: What it recognizes is unknown.

The PCR had 60 Vbeta and 13 Jbeta primers. Assay used: immunoSEQ multiplex PCR; TCRdb lists only in-frame clones, some missing. The repertoire holds about 180,000 clones, with over 70% as singletons. The sequence was obtained from a woman aged 50 to 60 in good health and CMV-seropositive. The sample taken for sequencing was PBMCs. This chain uses TRBV27 with TRBJ1-2; tentatively, D is TRBD1 (6 bases). The CDR3 spells CASSFKDSNYGYTF. As DNA, the CDR3 is TGTGCCAGCAGTTTTAAGGACAGCAACTATGGCTACACCTTC.